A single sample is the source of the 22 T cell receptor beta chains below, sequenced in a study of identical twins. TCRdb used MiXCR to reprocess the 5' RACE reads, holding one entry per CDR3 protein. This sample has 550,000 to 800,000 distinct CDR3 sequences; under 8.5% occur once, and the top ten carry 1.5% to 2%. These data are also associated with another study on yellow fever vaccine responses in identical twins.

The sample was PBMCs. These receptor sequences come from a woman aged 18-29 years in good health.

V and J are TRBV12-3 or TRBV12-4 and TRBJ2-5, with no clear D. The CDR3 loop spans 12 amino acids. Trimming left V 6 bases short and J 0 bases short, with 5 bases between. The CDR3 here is CASSTYQETQYF. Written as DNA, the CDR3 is TGTGCCAGCAGCACGTACCAAGAGACCCAGTACTTC.

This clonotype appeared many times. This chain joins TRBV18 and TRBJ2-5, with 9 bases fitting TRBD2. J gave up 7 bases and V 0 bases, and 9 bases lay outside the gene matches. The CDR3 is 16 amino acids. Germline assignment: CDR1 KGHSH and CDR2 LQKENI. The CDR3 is CASSPPANSGSGTQYF. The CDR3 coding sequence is TGTGCCAGCTCACCACCGGCGAATAGCGGGAGTGGGACCCAGTACTTC.

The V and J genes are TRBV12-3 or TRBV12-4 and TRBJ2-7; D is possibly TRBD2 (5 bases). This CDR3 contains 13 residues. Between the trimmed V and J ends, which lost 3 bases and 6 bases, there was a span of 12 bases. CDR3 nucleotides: TGTGCCAGCAGTTTCGGCGGGCAGACCGAGCAGTACTTC. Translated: CASSFGGQTEQYF.

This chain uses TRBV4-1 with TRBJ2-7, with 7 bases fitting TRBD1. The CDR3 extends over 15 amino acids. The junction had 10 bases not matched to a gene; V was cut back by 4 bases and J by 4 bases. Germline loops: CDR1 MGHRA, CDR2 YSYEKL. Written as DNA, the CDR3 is TGCGCCAGCAGCCTAACTCCCGGGACAGAATACGAGCAGTACTTC. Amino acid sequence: CASSLTPGTEYEQYF.

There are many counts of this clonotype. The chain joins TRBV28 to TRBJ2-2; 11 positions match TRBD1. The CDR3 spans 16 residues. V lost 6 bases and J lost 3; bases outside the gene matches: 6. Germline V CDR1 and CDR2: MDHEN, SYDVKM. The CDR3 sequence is CASRGGQGAHTGELFF. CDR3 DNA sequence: TGTGCCAGCAGGGGCGGACAGGGGGCCCACACCGGGGAGCTGTTTTTT.

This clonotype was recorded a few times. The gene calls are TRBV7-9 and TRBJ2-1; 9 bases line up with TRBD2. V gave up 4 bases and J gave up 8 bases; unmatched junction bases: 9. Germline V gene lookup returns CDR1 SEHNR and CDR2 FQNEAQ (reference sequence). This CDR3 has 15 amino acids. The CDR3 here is CASSSLAGVGYEQFF. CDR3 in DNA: TGTGCCAGCAGCTCCTTAGCGGGAGTTGGGTATGAGCAGTTCTTC.

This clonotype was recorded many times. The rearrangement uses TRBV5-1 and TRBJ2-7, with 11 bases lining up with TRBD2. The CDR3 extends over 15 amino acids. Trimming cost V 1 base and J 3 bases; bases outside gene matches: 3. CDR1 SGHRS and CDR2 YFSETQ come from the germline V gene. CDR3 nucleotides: TGCGCCAGCAGCTTGTTTACTAGCGGGAGCTACGAGCAGTACTTC. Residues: CASSLFTSGSYEQYF.

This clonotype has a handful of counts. The CDR3 nucleotides are TGCGCCAGCAGCTTGGGTGGCAGGGAAAATGAAAAACTGTTTTTT. Protein product: CASSLGGRENEKLFF. The chain is built from TRBV5-1 and TRBJ1-4, with a weak D call TRBD1 (5 bases). The V end lost 0 bases, the J end lost 5 bases, and 11 bases lay between the germline ends. This CDR3 spans 15 amino acids. Per germline, CDR1 SGHRS and CDR2 YFSETQ.

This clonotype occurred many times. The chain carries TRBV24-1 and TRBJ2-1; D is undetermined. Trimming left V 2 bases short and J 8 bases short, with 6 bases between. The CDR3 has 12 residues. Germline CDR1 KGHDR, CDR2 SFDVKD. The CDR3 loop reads CATSDWKDEQFF. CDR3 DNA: TGTGCCACCAGTGATTGGAAGGATGAGCAGTTCTTC.

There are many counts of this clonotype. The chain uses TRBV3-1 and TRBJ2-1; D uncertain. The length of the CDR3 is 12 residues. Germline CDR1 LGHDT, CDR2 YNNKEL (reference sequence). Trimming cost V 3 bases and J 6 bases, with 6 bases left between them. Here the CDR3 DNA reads TGTGCCAGCAGCCAGGTTGTCAATGAGCAGTTCTTC. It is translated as CASSQVVNEQFF.

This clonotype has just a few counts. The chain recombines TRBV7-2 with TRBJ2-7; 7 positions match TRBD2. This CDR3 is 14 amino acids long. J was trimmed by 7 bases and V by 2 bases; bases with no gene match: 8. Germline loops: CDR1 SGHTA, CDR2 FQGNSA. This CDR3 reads CASSLWSGGYEQYV. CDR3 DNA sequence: TGTGCCAGCAGCTTATGGTCGGGGGGTTATGAGCAGTACGTC.

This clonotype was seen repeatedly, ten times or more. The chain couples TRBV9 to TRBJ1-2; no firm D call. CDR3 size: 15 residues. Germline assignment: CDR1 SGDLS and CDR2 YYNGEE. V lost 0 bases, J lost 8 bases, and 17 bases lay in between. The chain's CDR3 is CASSVGSSTMRGYTF. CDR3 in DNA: TGTGCCAGCAGCGTAGGATCCTCGACCATGCGGGGCTACACCTTC.

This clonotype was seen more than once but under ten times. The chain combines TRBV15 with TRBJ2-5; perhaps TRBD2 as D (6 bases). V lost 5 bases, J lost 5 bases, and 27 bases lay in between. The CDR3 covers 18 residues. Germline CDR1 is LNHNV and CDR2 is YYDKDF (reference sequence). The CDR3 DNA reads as TGTGCCACCAGCTACTCCCAGCTGGGGCGGGGTGCAGGGGAGACCCAGTACTTC. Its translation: CATSYSQLGRGAGETQYF. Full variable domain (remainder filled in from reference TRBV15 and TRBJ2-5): DAMVIQNPRYQVTQFGKPVTLSCSQTLNHNVMYWYQQKSSQAPKLLFHYYDKDFNNEADTPDNFQSRRPNTSFCFLDIRSPGLGDTAMYLCATSYSQLGRGAGETQYFGPGTRLLVL.

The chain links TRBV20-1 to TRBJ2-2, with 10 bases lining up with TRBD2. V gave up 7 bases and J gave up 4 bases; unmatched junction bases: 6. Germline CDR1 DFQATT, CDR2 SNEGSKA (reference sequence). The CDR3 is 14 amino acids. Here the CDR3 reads CSVSLAGPTGELFF. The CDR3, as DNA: TGCAGTGTGTCACTAGCGGGACCCACCGGGGAGCTGTTTTTT.

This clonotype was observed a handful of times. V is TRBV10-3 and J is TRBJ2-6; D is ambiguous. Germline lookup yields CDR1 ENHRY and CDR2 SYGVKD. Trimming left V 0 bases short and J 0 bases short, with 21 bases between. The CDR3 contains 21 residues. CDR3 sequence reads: CAISESKGKTYPSSGANVLTF. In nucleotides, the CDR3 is TGTGCCATCAGTGAGTCCAAGGGAAAAACCTACCCTTCCTCTGGGGCCAACGTCCTGACTTTC.

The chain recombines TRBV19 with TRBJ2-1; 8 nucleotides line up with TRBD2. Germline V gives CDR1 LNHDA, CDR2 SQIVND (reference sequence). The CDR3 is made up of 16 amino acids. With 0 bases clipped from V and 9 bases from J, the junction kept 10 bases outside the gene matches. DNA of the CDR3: TGTGCCAGTAGTATAGATCTGGGACTAGGTCTGGGTGAGCAGTTCTTC. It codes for CASSIDLGLGLGEQFF.

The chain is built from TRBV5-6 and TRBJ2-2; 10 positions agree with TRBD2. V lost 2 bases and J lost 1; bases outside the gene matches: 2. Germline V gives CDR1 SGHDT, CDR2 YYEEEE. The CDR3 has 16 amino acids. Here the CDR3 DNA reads TGTGCCAGCAGCTTCAGCGGGGGGGGGAACACCGGGGAGCTGTTTTTT. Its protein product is CASSFSGGGNTGELFF.

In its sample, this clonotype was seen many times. The CDR3: CASSSKLKSSTDTQYF. DNA of the CDR3: TGTGCCAGCAGTTCCAAGCTTAAGTCCAGCACAGATACGCAGTATTTT. The rearrangement uses TRBV6-5 and TRBJ2-3; D remains ambiguous. The CDR3 loop spans 16 amino acids. Germline V gives CDR1 MNHEY, CDR2 SVGAGI. With 4 bases removed from V and 0 bases from J, the gap between germline ends came to 14 bases.

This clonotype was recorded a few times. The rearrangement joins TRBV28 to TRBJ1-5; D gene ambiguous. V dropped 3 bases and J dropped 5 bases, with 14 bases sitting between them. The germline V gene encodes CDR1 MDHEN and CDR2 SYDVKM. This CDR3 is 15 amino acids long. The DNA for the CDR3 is TGTGCCAGCAGTTTTCGATTCCTATTTGATCAGCCCCAGCATTTT. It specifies CASSFRFLFDQPQHF.

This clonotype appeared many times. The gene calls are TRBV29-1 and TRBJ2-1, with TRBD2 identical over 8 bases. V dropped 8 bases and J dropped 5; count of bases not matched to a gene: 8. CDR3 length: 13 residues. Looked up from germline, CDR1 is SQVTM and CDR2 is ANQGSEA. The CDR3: CSFKAGLDNEQFF. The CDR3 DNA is TGCAGCTTTAAAGCGGGACTAGACAATGAGCAGTTCTTC.

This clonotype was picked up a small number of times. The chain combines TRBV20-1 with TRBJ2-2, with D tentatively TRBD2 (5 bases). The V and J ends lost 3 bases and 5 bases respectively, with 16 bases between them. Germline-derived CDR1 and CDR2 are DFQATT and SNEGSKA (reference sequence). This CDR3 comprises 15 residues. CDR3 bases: TGCAGTGCTAGCTCCGGGAAAGGAGGAACCGGGGAGCTGTTTTTT. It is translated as CSASSGKGGTGELFF.

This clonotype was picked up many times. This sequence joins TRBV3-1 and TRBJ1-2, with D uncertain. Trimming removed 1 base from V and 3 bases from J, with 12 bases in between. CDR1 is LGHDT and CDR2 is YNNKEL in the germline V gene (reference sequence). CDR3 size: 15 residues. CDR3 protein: CASSQGSERDYGYTF. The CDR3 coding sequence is TGTGCCAGCAGCCAAGGCTCCGAGCGGGACTATGGCTACACCTTC.